This entry concerns a single TCR beta chain. Its antigen is not identified. The repertoire was sequenced with immunoSEQ multiplex PCR; TCRdb's copy has only in-frame clones and lacks some. The sample holds about 1 million clones; about 75% are singletons and the top ten take approximately 1.3%. The data are from a study of shared clonotypes between healthy human individuals. Study context: The cohort had two women and a few men, ages 18 to 49. Findings of the study overall: The study found 4.5% to 5% of naive CD4 clonotypes shared across four donors.

The CDR3 has 15 amino acids. The germline V and J ends were trimmed by 7 bases and 3 bases, with 17 bases remaining between them. Per the germline V gene, CDR1 is MNHNS and CDR2 is SASEGT. The rearrangement joins TRBV6-1 to TRBJ2-3; D possibly uses TRBD1 or TRBD2 (5 bases each). This sequence was found in a young man in good health. Sequences were obtained from memory CD4+ T cells sorted from blood. The subset denotes: CD45RA-negative fraction. The CDR3 reads CASTQRGPITDTQYF. In DNA form, the CDR3 reads TGTGCCAGCACCCAAAGGGGACCAATAACAGATACGCAGTATTTT.